A single T cell receptor beta chain is shown here with its context. Study processing details: Nucleated cell number was recorded as an estimate derived from reference gene primer amplification. Profiled with immunoSEQ multiplex PCR; TCRdb holds only in-frame clones, not every one. That table is the source of V, J and clone size, and D and trimming were worked out from the DNA. The sample consists of more than 120,000 clones, about 91% of them appearing once. These data belong to a study of blood T cell repertoires in COVID-19. Study context: Specimens from acute and convalescent COVID-19 originated in the United States, Italy and Spain. PBMCs, B-cell-depleted T cells, or T cells were the source of the cDNA or gDNA that made up the material.

The CDR3 totals 15 residues. Germline values: CDR1 SGHRS, CDR2 YFSETQ. V was clipped by 7 bases and J by 1 base; unmatched bases: 6. Sequencing was done on a sample of peripheral blood. The sequence derives from a woman between 50 and 59 years old with acute or convalescent COVID-19. This chain links TRBV5-1 with TRBJ2-2, with 8 bases aligning to TRBD2. Here the CDR3 reads CASFPGGENTGELFF. As DNA, the CDR3 is TGCGCCAGCTTCCCGGGAGGGGAGAACACCGGGGAGCTGTTTTTT.